These T cell receptor beta chains were read from a single sample in a study of brain metastases from non-small cell lung cancer. Clones were read by immunoSEQ multiplex PCR, and TCRdb kept only the in-frame ones, dropping some. Seen here are approximately 2,500 clones, approximately 84% observed once, and the top ten hold roughly two fifths. Sequenced material: tissue from a brain metastasis. These receptors were collected from a donor at least 40 years old with non-small cell lung cancer. Each CDR3 is given with its conserved first and last residue. D genes are given only for firm matches. Some rows mark clone size as missing; the rest say once, few, many or name a class of expanded clone.

>TRBD2|-|TRBJ2-7|TRBV18
CASSSGSGGNYEQYF
TGTGCCAGCTCAAGTGGGAGCGGGGGAAACTACGAGCAGTACTTC
>-|-|TRBJ2-7|TRBV7-9
CASSLVGWRSPSYEQYF
TGTGCCAGCAGCTTAGTAGGGTGGAGATCTCCCTCCTACGAGCAGTACTTC
>-|once|TRBJ1-6|TRBV11-3
CASSLGQNSPLHF
TGTGCCAGCAGCTTAGGACAGAATTCACCCCTCCACTTT
>-|few|TRBJ1-5|TRBV28
CASSLWANQPQHF
TGTGCCAGCAGTTTATGGGCCAATCAGCCCCAGCATTTT
>-|-|TRBJ1-1|TRBV30
CACPGKAEAFF
TGTGCCTGCCCAGGGAAGGCTGAAGCTTTCTTT
>-|-|TRBJ1-1|TRBV4-3
CASSPTLLYLTEAFF
TGCGCCAGCAGCCCAACATTACTTTATTTGACTGAAGCTTTCTTT
>-|once|TRBJ1-2|TRBV5-4
CASSLDRANYGYTF
TGTGCCAGCAGCTTGGACAGGGCTAACTATGGCTACACCTTC
>TRBD2|once|TRBJ2-3|TRBV4-2
CASSQGIAGDTDTQYF
TGTGCCAGCAGCCAGGGAATAGCGGGAGACACAGATACGCAGTATTTT
>-|-|TRBJ2-3|TRBV7-9
CASSLLLSEQYF
TGTGCCAGCAGCTTATTACTTAGCGAGCAGTATTTT
>TRBD1|-|TRBJ2-7|TRBV9
CASSPTGTGEGEQYF
TGTGCCAGCAGCCCAACCGGGACAGGGGAAGGCGAGCAGTACTTC
>-|-|TRBJ1-2|TRBV5-1
CASSLAGINYGYTF
TGCGCCAGCAGCTTGGCCGGGATTAACTATGGCTACACCTTC
>TRBD1|-|TRBJ2-5|TRBV2
CASSDPSGTGVETQYF
TGTGCCAGCAGCGACCCTTCTGGGACAGGGGTAGAGACCCAGTACTTC
>-|-|TRBJ2-3|TRBV7-9
CASSSSASTDTQYF
TGTGCCAGCAGCTCCAGCGCCAGCACAGATACGCAGTATTTT
>-|-|TRBJ2-5|TRBV10-3
CAISRDRRETQYF
TGTGCCATCAGCCGGGACCGCCGTGAGACCCAGTACTTC
>-|-|TRBJ2-3|TRBV7-7
CASSPTQGLTDTQYF
TGTGCCAGCAGCCCTACACAGGGTCTCACAGATACGCAGTATTTT
>-|-|TRBJ2-7|TRBV5-4
CASSLGGSSYEQYF
TGTGCCAGCAGCTTGGGGGGAAGCTCCTACGAGCAGTACTTC
>-|-|TRBJ2-1|TRBV7-3
CASSLGGDEQFF
TGTGCCAGCAGCTTAGGAGGGGATGAGCAGTTCTTC
>-|-|TRBJ1-1|TRBV10-3
CAIKGQRSMNTEAFF
TGTGCCATAAAAGGACAGCGAAGTATGAACACTGAAGCTTTCTTT
>-|-|TRBJ1-1|TRBV18
CASSRVRTTDTEAFF
TGTGCCAGCTCACGGGTCCGGACAACCGACACTGAAGCTTTCTTT
>-|-|TRBJ1-4|TRBV7-9
CASSEQGVGEKLFF
TGTGCCAGCAGCGAACAGGGAGTAGGCGAAAAACTGTTTTTT
>TRBD1|-|TRBJ1-1|TRBV29-1
CSVGWDRAAFF
TGCAGCGTTGGATGGGACAGGGCGGCTTTCTTT
>-|-|TRBJ2-5|TRBV6-5
CASNGRSQETQYF
TGTGCCAGCAACGGACGGAGCCAAGAGACCCAGTACTTC
>-|-|TRBJ1-2|TRBV10-3
CVINYIQGHTGYTF
TGTGTCATCAACTACATTCAGGGCCACACTGGCTACACCTTC
>-|-|TRBJ1-5|TRBV4-2
CASSQKLEGPQHF
TGTGCCAGCAGCCAGAAACTTGAGGGACCCCAGCATTTT
>-|once|TRBJ1-2|TRBV19
CASSPGGGYTYGYTF
TGTGCCAGTAGTCCCGGCGGGGGGTATACCTATGGCTACACCTTC
>-|once|TRBJ2-6|TRBV7-3
CASSFFGGANVLTF
TGTGCCAGCAGTTTCTTCGGGGGGGCCAACGTCCTGACTTTC
>-|-|TRBJ1-1|TRBV7-9
CASSLVVGNTEAFF
TGTGCCAGCAGCTTAGTAGTGGGGAACACTGAAGCTTTCTTT
>-|-|TRBJ2-6|TRBV11-1
CASSNTGANVLTF
TGTGCCAGCAGCAATACTGGGGCCAACGTCCTGACTTTC
>-|-|TRBJ1-6|TRBV29-1
CSAGTRGSPLHF
TGCAGCGCCGGGACCCGGGGTTCACCCCTCCACTTT
>TRBD2|-|TRBJ2-2|TRBV5-1
CASSPGTSGNTGELFF
TGCGCCAGCAGTCCTGGGACTAGCGGGAACACCGGGGAGCTGTTTTTT
>-|-|TRBJ2-3|TRBV4-3
CASSPAPKSAYTQYF
TGCGCCAGCAGCCCGGCCCCGAAGAGCGCATATACGCAGTATTTT